These 30 T cell receptor beta chains originate from one sample sequenced in a study of regulatory T cells in long-lasting Graves disease. Construction of TCR beta libraries relied on iRepertoire HTBI primers and on Arm-PCR targeting CDR3 regions. TCRdb fed the multiplex PCR reads into MiXCR, producing one record per CDR3 protein. Of fewer than 600,000 distinct CDR3 sequences in the sample, roughly 22% were seen once. The sample's time point: persistent/refractory GD, antithyroid drugs over 5 years with positive TRAb. From RNA extracted from PBMCs, the TCR library was made. Specimen: peripheral blood mononuclear cells (PBMCs), collected when the disease was refractory, from a patient treated with antithyroid drugs. The receptors here all came from a female donor with Graves disease.

This chain connects TRBV5-1 to TRBJ2-7; a possible D gene is TRBD2 (5 bases). In germline, CDR1 is SGHRS, CDR2 YFSETQ. This CDR3 has 13 residues. V was pared by 4 bases and J by 2 bases, with 10 bases between. CDR3 in DNA: TGCGCCAGCAGCCCGGGATCCCCCTACGAGCAGTACTTC. Its protein product is CASSPGSPYEQYF.

V is TRBV3-1 and J is TRBJ1-1; no reliable D call. Germline-derived CDR1 and CDR2 are LGHDT and YNNKEL (reference sequence). The CDR3 runs 14 residues. The V gene lost 3 bases and the J gene lost 6 bases, with 14 bases spanning the gap. CDR3 residues: CASSQEGGGPEAFF. The DNA of the CDR3 is TGTGCCAGCAGCCAGGAGGGTGGAGGCCCTGAAGCTTTCTTT.

This clonotype was seen ten or more times. The genes are TRBV28 and TRBJ2-5, with TRBD1 identical over 8 bases. The CDR3 covers 14 residues. The germline CDR1 and CDR2 sequences are MDHEN and SYDVKM. V shed 3 bases and J 4 bases; nucleotides not matched to a gene: 4. The CDR3 loop is CASSFSTGGETQYF. Written as DNA, the CDR3 is TGTGCCAGCAGTTTTTCCACAGGGGGAGAGACCCAGTACTTC.

As concerns this clonotype: Just one base apart from a much larger clone, this may be a read error. The chain links TRBV20-1 to TRBJ2-5, with 10 bases that match TRBD2. CDR1 is DFQATT and CDR2 is SNEGSKA in the germline V gene (reference sequence). The CDR3 covers 13 residues. CDR3: CSAEAGGRETRYF. The CDR3 DNA reads TGCAGTGCCGAAGCGGGGGGGCGAGAGACCCGGTACTTC.

This clonotype was counted at least ten times. The chain has TRBV12-3 or TRBV12-4 and TRBJ1-1, with D possibly being TRBD1 (6 bases). The CDR3 runs 14 residues. Trimming took off 6 bases at V and 11 bases at J, with 22 bases between the two ends. This chain's CDR3 is CASRALSRGVDAFF. In DNA, the CDR3 is TGTGCCAGCAGAGCACTATCCAGGGGTGTGGACGCTTTCTTT.

Turning to this clonotype: A clone one base away is much larger, so this may be a read error. This chain links TRBV7-9 with TRBJ2-2; weak D call: TRBD2 (5 bases). CDR3 length: 15 amino acids. Germline V gene sequence: CDR1 SEHNR, CDR2 FQNEAQ (reference sequence). CDR3 sequence reads: CASSSGLRSARELLF. The CDR3 DNA reads TGTGCCAGCAGCTCAGGTCTAAGAAGCGCGAGGGAGCTGCTTTTT. Variable domain in full (rest from reference TRBV7-9 and TRBJ2-2): DTGVSQNPRHKITKRGQNVTFRCDPISEHNRLYWYRQTLGQGPEFLTYFQNEAQLEKSRLLSDRFSAERPKGSFSTLEIQRTEQGDSAMYLCASSSGLRSARELLFGEGSRLTVL.

This clonotype was detected ten times or more. This chain connects TRBV29-1 to TRBJ1-5, with D unclear. CDR3 size: 12 residues. With 5 bases removed from V and 4 bases from J, the gap between germline ends came to 9 bases. The V gene's germline CDR1 is SQVTM and CDR2 ANQGSEA. CDR3 in amino acids: CSVSELNQPQHF. CDR3 DNA: TGCAGCGTTTCAGAGTTGAATCAGCCCCAGCATTTT. The full variable domain, in which reference TRBV29-1 and TRBJ1-5 provide the parts outside the CDR3, is SAVISQKPSRDICQRGTSLTIQCQVDSQVTMMFWYRQQPGQSLTLIATANQGSEATYESGFVIDKFPISRPNLTFSTLTVSNMSPEDSSIYLCSVSELNQPQHFGDGTRLSIL.

A few counts support this clonotype. The rearrangement joins TRBV20-1 to TRBJ2-7; 8 bases align to TRBD1. Germline V gene data show CDR1 as DFQATT and CDR2 as SNEGSKA (reference sequence). V shed 1 base and J 3 bases; nucleotides not matched to a gene: 8. CDR3 length equals 15 residues. CDR3 nucleotides: TGCAGTGCTAGAGTTCTCGGACAGGGAGGCTACGAGCAGTACTTC. Its protein product is CSARVLGQGGYEQYF.

This clonotype was observed a few times. The chain carries TRBV5-4 and TRBJ1-5, with D perhaps TRBD1 (5 bases). The length of the CDR3 is 13 residues. Trimming removed 4 bases from V and 11 bases from J, with 16 bases in between. The germline gives CDR1 SGHNT, CDR2 YYREEE (reference sequence). In DNA form, the CDR3 reads TGTGCCAGCAGCCGGGATGGCTGGGGGGCCCAGCATTTT. This codes for CASSRDGWGAQHF.

This clonotype was observed a handful of times. The germline gene is not matched at one end of the junction; a read error may be the cause. The chain uses TRBV6-5 and TRBJ1-1; possibly TRBD1 for D (5 bases). This CDR3 spans 13 amino acids. The germline V gene encodes CDR1 MNHEY and CDR2 SVGAGI. CDR3 protein: CASSYLPTATGLF. The CDR3 nucleotides are TGTGCCAGCAGTTATCTCCCGACAGCCACGGGCCTCTTT.

At least ten counts were recorded for this clonotype. The V call is TRBV28, the J call TRBJ1-6, with 10 bases aligning to TRBD1. There are 15 residues in the CDR3. Germline CDR1 MDHEN, CDR2 SYDVKM. V was clipped by 4 bases and J by 9 bases; unmatched bases: 6. CDR3 nucleotide sequence: TGTGCCAGCAGTTCGGACAGGGGGGGTTTTTCACCCCTCCACTTT. This gives the protein CASSSDRGGFSPLHF.

The J gene is TRBJ2-7, the V gene TRBV20-1, with 7 bases matching TRBD1. The CDR3 extends over 14 amino acids. CDR1 and CDR2 from the germline V gene are DFQATT and SNEGSKA (reference sequence). The V and J ends lost 2 bases and 3 bases, in that order; junction bases with no gene match: 7. The CDR3 sequence: CSARSGTANYEQYF. CDR3 in DNA: TGCAGTGCTAGATCCGGGACAGCAAACTACGAGCAGTACTTC.

This chain links TRBV7-2 with TRBJ1-6; the D gene is possibly TRBD1 (6 bases). Germline V gives CDR1 SGHTA, CDR2 FQGNSA. The CDR3 loop spans 16 amino acids. With 1 base removed from V and 7 bases from J, the gap between germline ends came to 14 bases. The CDR3 spells CASSLVPGGLNSPLHF. DNA for the CDR3: TGTGCCAGCAGCTTAGTCCCTGGGGGCCTAAATTCACCCCTCCACTTT.

A few counts support this clonotype. This chain connects TRBV30 to TRBJ2-5; maybe TRBD2 (6 bases). The CDR3 sequence is 14 residues long. Germline loops: CDR1 GTSNPN, CDR2 SVGIG (reference sequence). V lost 4 bases and J 7 bases, leaving 19 bases between the germline ends. In DNA, the CDR3 is TGTGCCTGGAAAAGGGGCGCAGGAGGGGCGACCCAGTACTTC. This gives the protein CAWKRGAGGATQYF.

This clonotype was seen repeatedly, ten times or more. The rearrangement joins TRBV12-3 or TRBV12-4 to TRBJ2-7, with 8 positions matching TRBD1. V gave up 5 bases and J gave up 2 bases; unmatched junction bases: 2. The CDR3 is 13 residues long. CDR3: CASSVTGAYEQYF. The DNA of the CDR3 is TGTGCCAGCAGTGTGACAGGGGCCTACGAGCAGTACTTC.

The chain couples TRBV3-1 to TRBJ2-7, with D hard to call. Germline V gene sequence: CDR1 LGHDT, CDR2 YNNKEL (reference sequence). CDR3 length: 12 residues. V was clipped by 0 bases and J by 5 bases, with 5 bases between them. DNA for the CDR3: TGTGCCAGCAGCCAAGAAAGGAACGAGCAGTACTTC. It codes for CASSQERNEQYF.

The chain recombines TRBV11-2 with TRBJ1-2, with 7 bases aligning to TRBD1. The CDR3 contains 16 residues. The junction had 10 bases not matched to a gene; V was cut back by 5 bases and J by 1 base. Germline V gives CDR1 SGHAT, CDR2 FQNNGV. Here the CDR3 reads CASSQDQGDLNYGYTF. The CDR3 DNA follows: TGTGCCAGCAGCCAAGATCAGGGGGACCTTAACTATGGCTACACCTTC.

On this clonotype: This sequence may be a read error, since a much larger clone differs from it by one base. The J gene is TRBJ1-6, the V gene TRBV7-2; 9 bases are shared with TRBD1. The CDR3 is 15 residues long. Germline V gene data show CDR1 as SGHTA and CDR2 as FQGNSA. The CDR3 DNA follows: TGTGCCAACAGCTGGATGGGGACAGGGACATCACCCCTCCACTTT. This codes for CANSWMGTGTSPLHF.

The chain links TRBV5-1 to TRBJ2-2; TRBD1 matches at 8 bases. CDR3 length: 16 amino acids. Losses at the gene ends were 0 bases for V and 7 bases for J; bases not matched to a gene: 8. Germline CDR1 and CDR2: SGHRS and YFSETQ. The CDR3: CASSLGNTGGNGELFF. The CDR3, as DNA: TGCGCCAGCAGCTTGGGGAATACAGGGGGAAACGGGGAGCTGTTTTTT.

J is TRBJ1-1 and V is TRBV20-1; D not certain. Germline CDR1 DFQATT, CDR2 SNEGSKA (reference sequence). V lost 2 bases to trimming and J lost 2 bases, with 12 bases between them. The CDR3 covers 14 residues. In DNA form, the CDR3 reads TGCAGTGCTAGACACCCAGGCCTTAACACTGAAGCTTTCTTT. This codes for CSARHPGLNTEAFF.

This clonotype occurred many times. The V and J genes are TRBV28 and TRBJ1-1; D gene unclear. CDR1 and CDR2 (germline): MDHEN, SYDVKM. Trimming stripped 10 bases from V and 0 bases from J, with 12 bases between. The CDR3 extends over 13 amino acids. CDR3 amino acids: CATGQELNTEAFF. The CDR3 bases are TGTGCCACCGGCCAGGAGTTGAACACTGAAGCTTTCTTT.

At least ten counts were recorded for this clonotype. The V gene is TRBV28, the J gene TRBJ2-7; 10 bases are shared with TRBD1. Germline V lookup: CDR1 MDHEN, CDR2 SYDVKM. Trimming cost V 5 bases and J 5 bases; bases outside gene matches: 6. The CDR3 is 14 residues long. The CDR3 reads CASSMTGGTDEQYF. DNA of the CDR3: TGTGCCAGCAGTATGACAGGGGGCACCGACGAGCAGTACTTC.

This clonotype occurred many times. V gene TRBV28 combines with J gene TRBJ1-1; D is possibly TRBD1 (6 bases). This CDR3 has 13 residues. Germline V CDR1 and CDR2: MDHEN, SYDVKM. V was pared by 6 bases and J by 7 bases, with 15 bases between. The chain's CDR3 is CASRAGGGIEAFF. The CDR3 bases are TGTGCCAGCAGGGCAGGAGGGGGGATTGAAGCTTTCTTT.

A remark on this clonotype: This clone may be a read error of a much larger clone one base away. The chain uses TRBV5-1 and TRBJ2-5; 8 nucleotides agree with TRBD2. The CDR3 is 15 residues long. From germline, CDR1 is SGHRS and CDR2 YFSETQ. Trimming at V came to 0 bases and at J to 9 bases, leaving 10 bases not matched to a gene. CDR3 in DNA: TGCGCCAGCAGCTTGGAAGGTAGCGGGGAAGGGGCCCAGTACTTC. Translating it yields CASSLEGSGEGAQYF.

J is TRBJ2-5 and V is TRBV30; D may be TRBD1 (6 bases). The CDR3 has 14 residues. CDR1 is GTSNPN, CDR2 SVGIG, per germline (reference sequence). The V gene lost 1 base and the J gene lost 4 bases, with 13 bases spanning the gap. The CDR3 DNA is TGTGCCTGGAGTGAAGGGGGTAGCAGAGAGACCCAGTACTTC. Translating gives CAWSEGGSRETQYF.

This clonotype was picked up a small number of times. Since a much larger clone is just one base distant, this may be a read error. The chain uses TRBV3-1 and TRBJ1-5; D gene ambiguous. The germline CDR1 and CDR2 sequences are LGHDT and YNNKEL (reference sequence). The CDR3 runs 13 residues. The ends were cut back, 9 bases at V and 3 bases at J, with 12 bases in the middle. CDR3 region: CASTGSTNQPQHF. For the CDR3, the DNA is TGTGCCAGTACTGGGTCCACCAATCAGCCCCAGCATTTT.

This clonotype was counted between two and nine times. As DNA, the CDR3 is TGCGCCAGCAGGCCTAGACAGGGAGTGAACACTGAAGCTTTCTTT. Translation gives CASRPRQGVNTEAFF. The rearrangement uses TRBV5-1 and TRBJ1-1, with 7 bases that match TRBD1. J gave up 0 bases and V 5 bases, and 7 bases lay outside the gene matches. Germline lookup yields CDR1 SGHRS and CDR2 YFSETQ. The CDR3 loop spans 15 amino acids.

The rearrangement links TRBV15 to TRBJ2-7, with D possibly called TRBD1 or TRBD2 (5 bases each). The CDR3 is 13 amino acids. V was pared by 4 bases and J by 3 bases, with 10 bases between. Germline CDR1 is LNHNV and CDR2 is YYDKDF (reference sequence). The CDR3 spells CATSTWGFYEQYF. The CDR3 nucleotides are TGTGCCACCAGCACCTGGGGGTTCTACGAGCAGTACTTC. Full variable domain (remainder filled in from reference TRBV15 and TRBJ2-7): DAMVIQNPRYQVTQFGKPVTLSCSQTLNHNVMYWYQQKSSQAPKLLFHYYDKDFNNEADTPDNFQSRRPNTSFCFLDIRSPGLGDTAMYLCATSTWGFYEQYFGPGTRLTVT.

The chain carries TRBV13 and TRBJ2-1; 14 bases map to TRBD2. The V segment lost 5 bases and the J segment 6 bases; nucleotides outside the gene matches: 12. This CDR3 is 18 amino acids long. CDR1 PRHDT and CDR2 FYEKMQ come from the germline V gene (reference sequence). The CDR3 coding sequence is TGTGCCAGCAGCCCGGGACTAGCGGGAGTCAGCCTCCCCAATGAGCAGTTCTTC. It is translated as CASSPGLAGVSLPNEQFF. The entire variable domain, with the rest obtained from reference TRBV13 and TRBJ2-1, is as follows: AAGVIQSPRHLIKEKRETATLKCYPIPRHDTVYWYQQGPGQDPQFLISFYEKMQSDKGSIPDRFSAQQFSDYHSELNMSSLELGDSALYFCASSPGLAGVSLPNEQFFGPGTRLTVL.

The V gene is TRBV28, the J gene TRBJ2-1; D gene unclear. V was shortened by 9 bases and J by 10 bases, with 4 bases between the two germline ends. The CDR3 has 8 residues. Germline CDR1 reads MDHEN; CDR2 reads SYDVKM. DNA of the CDR3: TGTGCCAGAAAAGAGCAGTTCTTC. Translation: CARKEQFF. Looking up the rest from reference TRBV28 and TRBJ2-1 gives the full variable domain: DVKVTQSSRYLVKRTGEKVFLECVQDMDHENMFWYRQDPGLGLRLIYFSYDVKMKEKGDIPEGYSVSREKKERFSLILESASTNQTSMYLCARKEQFFGPGTRLTVL.